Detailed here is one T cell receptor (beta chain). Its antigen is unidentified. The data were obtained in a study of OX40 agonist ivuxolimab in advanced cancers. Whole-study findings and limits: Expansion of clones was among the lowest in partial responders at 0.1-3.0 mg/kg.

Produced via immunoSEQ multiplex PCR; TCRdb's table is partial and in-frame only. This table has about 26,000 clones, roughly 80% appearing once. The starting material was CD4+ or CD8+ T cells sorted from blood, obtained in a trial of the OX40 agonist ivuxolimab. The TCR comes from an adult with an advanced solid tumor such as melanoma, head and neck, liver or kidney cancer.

The CDR3 region has the DNA TGTGCCAGCAGCCAAGGGGAGACCCAGTACTTC. Translation gives CASSQGETQYF. The rearrangement uses TRBV7-8 and TRBJ2-5, with D unresolved. Trimming took off 5 bases at V and 5 bases at J, with 6 bases between the two ends. Germline V lookup: CDR1 SGHVS, CDR2 FQNEAQ. The CDR3 has 11 residues.